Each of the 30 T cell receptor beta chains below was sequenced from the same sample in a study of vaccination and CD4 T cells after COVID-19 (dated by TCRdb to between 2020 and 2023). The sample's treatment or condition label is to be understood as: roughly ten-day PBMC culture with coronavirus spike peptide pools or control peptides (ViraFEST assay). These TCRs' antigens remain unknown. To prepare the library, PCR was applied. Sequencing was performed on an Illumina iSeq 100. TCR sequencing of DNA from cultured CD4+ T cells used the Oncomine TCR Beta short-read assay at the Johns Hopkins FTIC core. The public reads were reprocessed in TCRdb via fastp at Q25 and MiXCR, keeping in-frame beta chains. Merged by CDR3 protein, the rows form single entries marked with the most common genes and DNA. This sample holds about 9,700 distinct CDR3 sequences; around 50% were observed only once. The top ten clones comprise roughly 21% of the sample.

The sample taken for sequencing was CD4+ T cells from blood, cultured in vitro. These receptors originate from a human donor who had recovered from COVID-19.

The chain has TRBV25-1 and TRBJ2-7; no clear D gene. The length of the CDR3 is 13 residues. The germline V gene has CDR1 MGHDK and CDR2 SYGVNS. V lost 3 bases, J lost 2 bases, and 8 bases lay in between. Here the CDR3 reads CASSDRRTYEQYF. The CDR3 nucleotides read TGTGCCAGCAGTGATAGACGGACCTACGAGCAGTACTTC.

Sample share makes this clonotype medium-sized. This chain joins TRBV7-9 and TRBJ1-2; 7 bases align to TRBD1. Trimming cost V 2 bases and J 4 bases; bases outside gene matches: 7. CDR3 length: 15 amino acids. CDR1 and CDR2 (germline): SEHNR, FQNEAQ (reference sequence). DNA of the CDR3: TGTGCCAGCAGCTTATTAACAGGGGAGGCCTATGGCTACACCTTC. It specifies CASSLLTGEAYGYTF.

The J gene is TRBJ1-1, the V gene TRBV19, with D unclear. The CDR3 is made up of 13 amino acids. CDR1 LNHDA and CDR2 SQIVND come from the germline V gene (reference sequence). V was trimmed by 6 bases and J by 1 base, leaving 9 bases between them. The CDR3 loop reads CASRWARNTEAFF. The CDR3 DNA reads TGTGCCAGTAGATGGGCAAGGAACACTGAAGCTTTCTTT.

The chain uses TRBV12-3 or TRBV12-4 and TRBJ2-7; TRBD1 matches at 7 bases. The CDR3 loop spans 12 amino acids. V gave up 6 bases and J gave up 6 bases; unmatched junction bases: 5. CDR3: CASSRQGFEQYF. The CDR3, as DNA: TGTGCCAGCAGCCGACAGGGTTTCGAGCAGTACTTC.

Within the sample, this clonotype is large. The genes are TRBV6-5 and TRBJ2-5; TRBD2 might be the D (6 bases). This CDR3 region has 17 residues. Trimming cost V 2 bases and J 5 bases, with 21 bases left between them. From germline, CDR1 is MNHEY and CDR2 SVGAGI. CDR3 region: CASSYPGRGLTGETQYF. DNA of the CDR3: TGTGCCAGCAGTTACCCCGGACGGGGACTTACCGGTGAGACCCAGTACTTC.

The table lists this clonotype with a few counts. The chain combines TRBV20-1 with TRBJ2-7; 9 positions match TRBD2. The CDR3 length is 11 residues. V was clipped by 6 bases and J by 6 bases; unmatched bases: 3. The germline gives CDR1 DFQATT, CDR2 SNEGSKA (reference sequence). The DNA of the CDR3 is TGCAGTGCGCGGGGGGGCCGCGAGCAGTACTTC. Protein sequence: CSARGGREQYF.

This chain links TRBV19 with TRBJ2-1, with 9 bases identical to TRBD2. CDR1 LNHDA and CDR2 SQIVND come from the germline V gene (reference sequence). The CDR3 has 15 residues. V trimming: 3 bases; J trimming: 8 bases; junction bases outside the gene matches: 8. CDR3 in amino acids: CASSIGGRARDEQFF. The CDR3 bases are TGTGCCAGTAGTATCGGCGGGAGGGCCAGGGATGAGCAGTTCTTC.

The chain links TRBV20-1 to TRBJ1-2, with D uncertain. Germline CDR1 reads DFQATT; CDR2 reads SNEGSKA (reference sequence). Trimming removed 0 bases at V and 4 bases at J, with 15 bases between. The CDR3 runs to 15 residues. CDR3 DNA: TGCAGTGCTAGAGATCTCCGGGGAGTCGGCTATGGCTACACCTTC. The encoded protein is CSARDLRGVGYGYTF.

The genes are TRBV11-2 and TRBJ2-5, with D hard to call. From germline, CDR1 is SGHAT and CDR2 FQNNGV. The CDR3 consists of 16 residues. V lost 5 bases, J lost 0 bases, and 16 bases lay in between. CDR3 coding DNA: TGTGCCAGCAGCCCCCTCCCGGCAGAGTACCAAGAGACCCAGTACTTC. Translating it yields CASSPLPAEYQETQYF.

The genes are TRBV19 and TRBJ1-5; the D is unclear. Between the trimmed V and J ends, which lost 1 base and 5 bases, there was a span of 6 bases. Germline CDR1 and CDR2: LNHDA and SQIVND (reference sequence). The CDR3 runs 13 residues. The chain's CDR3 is CASSIGPDQPQHF. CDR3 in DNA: TGTGCCAGTAGTATAGGCCCAGATCAGCCCCAGCATTTT.

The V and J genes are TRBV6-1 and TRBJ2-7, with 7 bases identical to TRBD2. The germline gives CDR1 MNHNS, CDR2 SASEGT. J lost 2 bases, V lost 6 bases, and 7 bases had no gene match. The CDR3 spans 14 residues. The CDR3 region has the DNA TGTGCCAGCAGCCGAAGGGAGGGGCCCTACGAGCAGTACTTC. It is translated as CASSRREGPYEQYF.

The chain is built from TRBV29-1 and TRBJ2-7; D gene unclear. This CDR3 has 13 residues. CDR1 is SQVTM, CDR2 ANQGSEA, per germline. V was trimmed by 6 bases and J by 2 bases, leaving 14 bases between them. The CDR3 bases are TGCAGCGTCCGCACAGATTATCCCTACGAGCAGTACTTC. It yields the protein CSVRTDYPYEQYF.

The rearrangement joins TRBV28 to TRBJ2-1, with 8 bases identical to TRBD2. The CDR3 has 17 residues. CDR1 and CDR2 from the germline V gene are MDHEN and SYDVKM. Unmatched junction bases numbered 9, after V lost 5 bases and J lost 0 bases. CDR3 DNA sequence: TGTGCCAGCAGTCTGGCCCTAGCGGGTAGCTCCTACAATGAGCAGTTCTTC. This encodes CASSLALAGSSYNEQFF. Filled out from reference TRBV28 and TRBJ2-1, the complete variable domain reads DVKVTQSSRYLVKRTGEKVFLECVQDMDHENMFWYRQDPGLGLRLIYFSYDVKMKEKGDIPEGYSVSREKKERFSLILESASTNQTSMYLCASSLALAGSSYNEQFFGPGTRLTVL.

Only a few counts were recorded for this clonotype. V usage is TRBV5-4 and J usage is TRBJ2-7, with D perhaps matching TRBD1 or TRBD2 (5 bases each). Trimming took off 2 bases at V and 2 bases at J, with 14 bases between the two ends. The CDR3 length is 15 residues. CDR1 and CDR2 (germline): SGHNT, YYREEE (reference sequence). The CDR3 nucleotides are TGTGCCAGCAGCTTTCGACGGGGCCTCGCCTACGAGCAGTACTTC. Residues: CASSFRRGLAYEQYF.

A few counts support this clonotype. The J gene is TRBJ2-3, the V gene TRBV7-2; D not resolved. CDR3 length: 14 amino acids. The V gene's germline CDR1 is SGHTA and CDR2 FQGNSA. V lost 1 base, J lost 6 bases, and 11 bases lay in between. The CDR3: CASSLGHQADTQYF. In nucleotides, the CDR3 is TGTGCCAGCAGCTTAGGACACCAAGCGGATACGCAGTATTTT.

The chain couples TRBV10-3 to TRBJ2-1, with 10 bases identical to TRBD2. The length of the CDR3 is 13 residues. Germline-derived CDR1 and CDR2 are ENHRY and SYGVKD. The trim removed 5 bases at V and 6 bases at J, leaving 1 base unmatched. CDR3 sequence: CAISSGRANEQFF. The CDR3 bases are TGTGCCATCAGTAGCGGGAGGGCCAATGAGCAGTTCTTC.

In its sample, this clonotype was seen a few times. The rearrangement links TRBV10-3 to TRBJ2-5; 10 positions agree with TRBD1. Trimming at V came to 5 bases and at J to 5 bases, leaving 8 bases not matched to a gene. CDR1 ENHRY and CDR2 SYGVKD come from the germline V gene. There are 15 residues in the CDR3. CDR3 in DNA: TGTGCCATCAGTTCCTCGGACAGGGGGGAGGAGACCCAGTACTTC. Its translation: CAISSSDRGEETQYF.

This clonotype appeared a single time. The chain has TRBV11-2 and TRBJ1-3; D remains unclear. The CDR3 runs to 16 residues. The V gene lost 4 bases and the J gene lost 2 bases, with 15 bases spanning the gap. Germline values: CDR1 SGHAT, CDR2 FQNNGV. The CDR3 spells CASSSQLIDTGNTIYF. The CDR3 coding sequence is TGTGCCAGCAGCTCCCAGCTTATCGACACTGGAAACACCATATATTTT.

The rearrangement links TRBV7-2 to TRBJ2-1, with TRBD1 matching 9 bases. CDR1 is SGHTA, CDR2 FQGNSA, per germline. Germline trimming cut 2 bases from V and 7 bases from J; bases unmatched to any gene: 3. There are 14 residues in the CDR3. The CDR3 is CASSLWGQGNEQFF. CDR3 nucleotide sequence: TGTGCCAGCAGCTTATGGGGACAGGGTAATGAGCAGTTCTTC.

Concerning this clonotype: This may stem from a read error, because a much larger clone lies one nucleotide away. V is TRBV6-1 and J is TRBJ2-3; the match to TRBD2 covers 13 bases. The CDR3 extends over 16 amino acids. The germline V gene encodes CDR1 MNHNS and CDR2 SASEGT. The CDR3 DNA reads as TGTGTCAGCAGTGTTACTAGCGGGGGGGCCACAGATACGCAGTATTTT. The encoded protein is CVSSVTSGGATDTQYF.

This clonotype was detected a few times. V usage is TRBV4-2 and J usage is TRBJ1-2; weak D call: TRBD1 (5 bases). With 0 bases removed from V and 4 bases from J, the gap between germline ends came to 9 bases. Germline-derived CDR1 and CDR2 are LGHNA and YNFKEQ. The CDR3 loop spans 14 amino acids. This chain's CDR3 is CASSQDRGAYGYTF. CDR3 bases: TGTGCCAGCAGCCAAGATAGAGGGGCCTATGGCTACACCTTC.

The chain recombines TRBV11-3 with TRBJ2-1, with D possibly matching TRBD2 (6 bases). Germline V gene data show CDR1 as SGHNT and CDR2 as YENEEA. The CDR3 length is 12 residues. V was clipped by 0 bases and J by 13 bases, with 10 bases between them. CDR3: CASSLDRREQFF. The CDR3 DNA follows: TGTGCCAGCAGCTTAGATAGGAGGGAACAGTTCTTC.

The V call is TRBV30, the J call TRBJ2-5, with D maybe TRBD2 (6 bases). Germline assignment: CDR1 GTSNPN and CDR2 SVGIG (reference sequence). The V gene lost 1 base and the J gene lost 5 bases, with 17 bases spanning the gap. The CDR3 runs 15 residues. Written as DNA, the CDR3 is TGTGCCTGGAGTGGGAGGGTTTTTTTGGGGGAGACCCAGTACTTC. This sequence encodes CAWSGRVFLGETQYF.

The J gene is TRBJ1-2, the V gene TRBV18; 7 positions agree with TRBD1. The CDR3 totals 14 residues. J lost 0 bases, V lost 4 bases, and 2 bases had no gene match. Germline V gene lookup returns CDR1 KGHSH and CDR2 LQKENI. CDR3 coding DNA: TGTGCCAGCTCACAGGGGGCCTCTAACTATGGCTACACCTTC. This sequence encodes CASSQGASNYGYTF. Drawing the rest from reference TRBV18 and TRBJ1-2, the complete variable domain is NAGVMQNPRHLVRRRGQEARLRCSPMKGHSHVYWYRQLPEEGLKFMVYLQKENIIDESGMPKERFSAEFPKEGPSILRIQQVVRGDSAAYFCASSQGASNYGYTFGSGTRLTVV.

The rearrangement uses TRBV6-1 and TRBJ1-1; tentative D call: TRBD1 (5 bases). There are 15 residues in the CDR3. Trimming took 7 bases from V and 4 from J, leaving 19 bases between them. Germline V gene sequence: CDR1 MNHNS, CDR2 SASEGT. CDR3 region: CASTPRGGVGTEAFF. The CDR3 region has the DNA TGTGCCAGCACCCCTCGGGGGGGGGTGGGCACTGAAGCTTTCTTT.

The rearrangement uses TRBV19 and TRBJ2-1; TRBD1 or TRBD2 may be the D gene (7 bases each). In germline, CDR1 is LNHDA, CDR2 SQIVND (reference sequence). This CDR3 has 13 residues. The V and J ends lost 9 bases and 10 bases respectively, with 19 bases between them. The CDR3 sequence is CASDRVIGGEQFF. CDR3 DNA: TGTGCCAGCGACAGGGTTATCGGGGGGGAGCAGTTCTTC. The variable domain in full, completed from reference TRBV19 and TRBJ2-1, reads DGGITQSPKYLFRKEGQNVTLSCEQNLNHDAMYWYRQDPGQGLRLIYYSQIVNDFQKGDIAEGYSVSREKKESFPLTVTSAQKNPTAFYLCASDRVIGGEQFFGPGTRLTVL.

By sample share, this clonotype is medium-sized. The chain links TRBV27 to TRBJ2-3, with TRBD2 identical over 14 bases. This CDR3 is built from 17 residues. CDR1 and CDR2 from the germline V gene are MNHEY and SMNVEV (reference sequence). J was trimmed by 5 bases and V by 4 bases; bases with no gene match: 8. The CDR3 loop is CASSSSTSGGAIDTQYF. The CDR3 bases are TGTGCCAGCAGTTCCTCGACTAGCGGGGGGGCAATAGATACGCAGTATTTT.

CDR3 sequence: CASSDLYTLSNQPQHF. The CDR3 region has the DNA TGTGCCAGCAGTGACCTCTACACCCTTAGCAATCAGCCCCAGCATTTT. The chain couples TRBV25-1 to TRBJ1-5; D unclear. Trimming took 3 bases from V and 0 from J, leaving 12 bases between them. The CDR3 sequence is 16 residues long. CDR1 MGHDK and CDR2 SYGVNS come from the germline V gene.

The CDR3 loop reads CASSLSRVGQLNEKLFF. The CDR3, as DNA: TGTGCCAGCAGTTTATCGAGGGTTGGGCAGCTCAATGAAAAACTGTTTTTT. The chain carries TRBV27 and TRBJ1-4, with D hard to call. Trimming took 0 bases from V and 5 from J, leaving 16 bases between them. The CDR3 consists of 17 residues. Germline V gene lookup returns CDR1 MNHEY and CDR2 SMNVEV (reference sequence). The full variable domain, its missing parts supplied by reference TRBV27 and TRBJ1-4, is EAQVTQNPRYLITVTGKKLTVTCSQNMNHEYMSWYRQDPGLGLRQIYYSMNVEVTDKGDVPEGYKVSRKEKRNFPLILESPSPNQTSLYFCASSLSRVGQLNEKLFFGSGTQLSVL.

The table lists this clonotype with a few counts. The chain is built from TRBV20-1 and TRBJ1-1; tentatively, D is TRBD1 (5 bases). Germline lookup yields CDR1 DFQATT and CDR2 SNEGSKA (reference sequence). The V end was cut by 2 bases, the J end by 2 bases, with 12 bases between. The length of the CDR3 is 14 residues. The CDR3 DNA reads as TGCAGTGCTAGATTTCGAGGGGTTAACACTGAAGCTTTCTTT. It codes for CSARFRGVNTEAFF.